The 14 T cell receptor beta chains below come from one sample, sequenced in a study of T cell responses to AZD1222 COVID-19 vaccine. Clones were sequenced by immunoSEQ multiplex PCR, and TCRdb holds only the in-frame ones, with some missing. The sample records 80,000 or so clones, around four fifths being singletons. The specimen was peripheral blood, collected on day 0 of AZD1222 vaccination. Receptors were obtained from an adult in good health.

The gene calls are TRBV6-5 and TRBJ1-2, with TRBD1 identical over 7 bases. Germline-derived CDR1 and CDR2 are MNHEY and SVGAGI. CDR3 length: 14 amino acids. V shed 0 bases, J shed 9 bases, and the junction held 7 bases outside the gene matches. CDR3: CASSYSRGLISYTF. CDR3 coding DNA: TGTGCCAGCAGTTACTCGAGGGGGCTCATAAGCTACACCTTC.

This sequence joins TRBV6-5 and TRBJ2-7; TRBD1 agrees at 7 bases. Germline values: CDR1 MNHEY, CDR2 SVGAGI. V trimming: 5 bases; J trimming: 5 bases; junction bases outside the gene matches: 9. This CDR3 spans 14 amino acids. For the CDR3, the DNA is TGTGCCAGCAGTCCGAGGCTGACAGGGAACGAGCAGTACTTC. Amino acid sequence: CASSPRLTGNEQYF.

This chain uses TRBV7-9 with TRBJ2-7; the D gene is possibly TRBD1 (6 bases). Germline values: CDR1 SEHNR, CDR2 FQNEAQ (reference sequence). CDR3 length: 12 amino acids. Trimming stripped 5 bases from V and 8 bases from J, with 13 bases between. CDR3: CASSSETGKQYF. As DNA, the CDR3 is TGTGCCAGCAGCAGCGAAACAGGGAAGCAGTACTTC. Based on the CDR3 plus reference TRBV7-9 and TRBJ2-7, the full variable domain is DTGVSQNPRHKITKRGQNVTFRCDPISEHNRLYWYRQTLGQGPEFLTYFQNEAQLEKSRLLSDRFSAERPKGSFSTLEIQRTEQGDSAMYLCASSSETGKQYFGPGTRLTVT.

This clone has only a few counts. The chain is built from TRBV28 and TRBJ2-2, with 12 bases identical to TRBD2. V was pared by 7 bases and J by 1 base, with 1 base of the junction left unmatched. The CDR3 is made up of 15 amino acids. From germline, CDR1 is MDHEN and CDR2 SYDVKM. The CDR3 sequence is CASKLAGGNTGELFF. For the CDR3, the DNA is TGTGCCAGCAAACTAGCGGGGGGGAACACCGGGGAGCTGTTTTTT.

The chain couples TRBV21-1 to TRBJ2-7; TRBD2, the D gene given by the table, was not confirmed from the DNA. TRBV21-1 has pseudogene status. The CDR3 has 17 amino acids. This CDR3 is CASSITLTSGNVDEQYF. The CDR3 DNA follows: TGTGCCAGCAGCATCACCCTAACTAGCGGGAATGTCGACGAGCAGTACTTC.

CDR3 region: CASSLGSYGYTF. CDR3 nucleotides: TGTGCCAGCAGCTTAGGGTCTTATGGCTACACCTTC. J is TRBJ1-2 and V is TRBV13; D is uncertain. CDR1 is PRHDT, CDR2 FYEKMQ, per germline (reference sequence). Trimming shortened V by 0 bases and J by 5 bases, and 4 bases separated the two germline ends. The CDR3 covers 12 residues.

CDR3 residues: CASSLGQGFSEQYF. Written as DNA, the CDR3 is TGTGCCAGCAGTTTGGGACAGGGGTTCTCCGAGCAGTACTTC. The chain employs TRBV6-5 and TRBJ2-7; 10 bases line up with TRBD1. Trimming removed 4 bases from V and 6 bases from J; junction bases left unmatched: 6. Germline assignment: CDR1 MNHEY and CDR2 SVGAGI. The CDR3 totals 14 residues.

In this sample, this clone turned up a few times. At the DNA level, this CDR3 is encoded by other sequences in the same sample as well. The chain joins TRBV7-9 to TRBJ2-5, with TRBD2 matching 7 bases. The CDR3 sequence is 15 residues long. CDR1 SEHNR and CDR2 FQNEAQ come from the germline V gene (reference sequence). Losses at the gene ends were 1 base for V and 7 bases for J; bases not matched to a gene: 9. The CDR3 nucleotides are TGTGCCAGCAGCTTAGATTGGGGGGGTCTAGGGACCCAGTACTTC. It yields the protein CASSLDWGGLGTQYF.

This CDR3 reads CASSTGTGASPLHF. The DNA of the CDR3 is TGTGCCAGCAGTACCGGGACAGGGGCTTCACCCCTCCACTTT. The V and J genes are TRBV6-2 or TRBV6-3 and TRBJ1-6; 10 bases fit TRBD1. Losses at the gene ends were 5 bases for V and 9 bases for J; bases not matched to a gene: 4. From germline, CDR1 is MNHEY and CDR2 SVGEGT. CDR3 length equals 14 residues.

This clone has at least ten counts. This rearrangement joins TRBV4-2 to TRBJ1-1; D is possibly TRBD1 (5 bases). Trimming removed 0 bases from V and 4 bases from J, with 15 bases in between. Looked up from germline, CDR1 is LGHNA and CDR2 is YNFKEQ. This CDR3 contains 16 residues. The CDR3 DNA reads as TGTGCCAGCAGCCAAGATGAGGGCAGGGTGACCACTGAAGCTTTCTTT. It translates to CASSQDEGRVTTEAFF.

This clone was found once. The CDR3 is CASSQEALARDYGYTF. Here the CDR3 DNA reads TGCGCCAGCAGCCAAGAAGCGTTGGCGAGGGACTATGGCTACACCTTC. The V gene is TRBV4-1, the J gene TRBJ1-2; D call uncertain. CDR1 and CDR2 from the germline V gene are MGHRA and YSYEKL. CDR3 size: 16 residues. V was pared by 0 bases and J by 3 bases, with 14 bases between.

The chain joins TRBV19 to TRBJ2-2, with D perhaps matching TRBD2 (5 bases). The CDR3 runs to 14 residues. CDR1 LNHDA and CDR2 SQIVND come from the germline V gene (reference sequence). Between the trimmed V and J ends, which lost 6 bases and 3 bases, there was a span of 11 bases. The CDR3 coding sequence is TGTGCCAGTAGGGACCCGGGGTACACCGGGGAGCTGTTTTTT. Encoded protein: CASRDPGYTGELFF.

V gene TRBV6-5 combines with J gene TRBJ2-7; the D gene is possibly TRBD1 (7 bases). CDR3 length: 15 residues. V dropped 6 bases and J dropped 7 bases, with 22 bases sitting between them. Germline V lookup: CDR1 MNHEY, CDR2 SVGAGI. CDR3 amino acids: CASSPPAGQAGEQYF. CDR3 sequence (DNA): TGTGCCAGCAGCCCACCTGCCGGACAGGCGGGAGAGCAGTACTTC.

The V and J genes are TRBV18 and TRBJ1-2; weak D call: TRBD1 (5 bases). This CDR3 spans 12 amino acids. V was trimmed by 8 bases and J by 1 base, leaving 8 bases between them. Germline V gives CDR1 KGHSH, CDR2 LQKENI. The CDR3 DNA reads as TGTGCCAGCGAGGACAATAACTATGGCTACACCTTC. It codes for CASEDNNYGYTF.